At least ten counts were recorded for the clone carrying this T cell receptor (beta chain). Germline V gene data show CDR1 as LGHNT and CDR2 as FRNRAP. V gave up 6 bases and J gave up 7 bases; unmatched junction bases: 13. This CDR3 is built from 15 residues. The source of the sample is a study of prognosis after radiotherapy for stage I lung cancer. Overall study context: Enrolled patients were those with stage I non-small cell lung cancer, a group that was recruited between April 2018 and 2019.

The TCR beta CDR3 region was amplified from genomic DNA, with two rounds of multiplex PCR being used for the amplification. The use of primers specific to each TRBV and TRBJ gene characterized first-round PCR. There were universal primers used in the second PCR round. TCRdb re-analysed the multiplex PCR reads in MiXCR, keeping a single row per CDR3 protein. The table includes about 32,000 distinct CDR3 sequences, around 40% detected once. This sequence originates from a donor over 45 with non-small cell lung cancer. The chain has TRBV12-5 and TRBJ2-3, with TRBD2 identical over 7 bases. This material consisted of PBMCs, taken before or after stereotactic body radiation therapy (not recorded which). CDR3 region: CASGRTSELTHTQYF. The CDR3, as DNA: TGTGCTAGTGGGCGTACTAGCGAACTCACTCATACGCAGTATTTT.